This T cell receptor beta chain is from a study of CD8+ T cells in alopecia areata. Whole-study context: Treatment of the treated patients consisted of oral tofacitinib, 5 to 10 mg twice daily.

As to treatment: oral pan-JAK inhibitor, 5-10 mg twice daily. Alopecia areata patients had lesional scalp punch biopsies and peripheral blood taken from them. RNA was isolated and reverse transcribed to cDNA, the sequencing template. Assay: immunoSEQ multiplex PCR; the TCRdb copy retains only in-frame clones and omits some. The sample lists about 220,000 clones; about three fifths were seen once. This clone has just a few counts. The CDR3 has 13 amino acids. The germline CDR1 and CDR2 sequences are LNHDA and SQIVND (reference sequence). V lost 9 bases, J lost 7 bases, and 8 bases stayed unmatched. This receptor was obtained from a human donor with alopecia areata. Sequenced here: CD4+ T cells sorted from blood, sampled at week 4, from a patient treated with tofacitinib. This chain links TRBV19 with TRBJ1-5, with 8 bases aligning to TRBD1. The CDR3 DNA reads TGTGCCAGCCGACAGGGGTACAGGCAGCCCCAGCATTTT. It specifies CASRQGYRQPQHF. Filled out from reference TRBV19 and TRBJ1-5, the complete variable domain reads DGGITQSPKYLFRKEGQNVTLSCEQNLNHDAMYWYRQDPGQGLRLIYYSQIVNDFQKGDIAEGYSVSREKKESFPLTVTSAQKNPTAFYLCASRQGYRQPQHFGDGTRLSIL.